These 16 T cell receptor beta chains came from one sample sequenced in a study of T cells after yellow fever vaccination. TCRdb recomputed calls from the 5' RACE reads with MiXCR, one row per CDR3 protein. The sample yields about 500,000 distinct CDR3 sequences, about 17% seen once. The sequenced sample was PBMCs, obtained 5 to 6 days after the first yellow fever vaccination. These receptors were obtained from a man between 18 and 35 years old who received the YFV17D yellow fever vaccine.

The rearrangement joins TRBV20-1 to TRBJ1-1; possibly TRBD1 for D (5 bases). This CDR3 region has 13 residues. Germline lookup yields CDR1 DFQATT and CDR2 SNEGSKA (reference sequence). V lost 0 bases and J 6 bases, leaving 11 bases between the germline ends. The CDR3 is CSARDAMTAEAFF. For the CDR3, the DNA is TGCAGTGCTAGAGATGCGATGACAGCTGAAGCTTTCTTT.

The chain recombines TRBV5-1 with TRBJ2-1; no definite D call. CDR1 is SGHRS and CDR2 is YFSETQ in the germline V gene. The CDR3 has 15 residues. V lost 1 base and J lost 0, with 8 bases in between. The CDR3 sequence is CASSLRSTSYNEQFF. The CDR3, as DNA: TGCGCCAGCAGCTTGCGGTCAACCTCCTACAATGAGCAGTTCTTC. The full variable domain, its missing parts supplied by reference TRBV5-1 and TRBJ2-1, is KAGVTQTPRYLIKTRGQQVTLSCSPISGHRSVSWYQQTPGQGLQFLFEYFSETQRNKGNFPGRFSGRQFSNSRSEMNVSTLELGDSALYLCASSLRSTSYNEQFFGPGTRLTVL.

This clonotype was seen only a few times. The V gene is TRBV28, the J gene TRBJ1-5; D not certain. V shed 7 bases and J shed 6 bases, with 16 bases lying between them. This CDR3 is built from 14 residues. The germline gives CDR1 MDHEN, CDR2 SYDVKM. CDR3 coding DNA: TGTGCCAGCACGCCAAGGCCTTTTTCTCAGCCCCAGCATTTT. As protein: CASTPRPFSQPQHF.

The chain uses TRBV6-2 or TRBV6-3 and TRBJ2-6; D is undetermined. The CDR3 extends over 16 amino acids. Between the trimmed V and J ends, which lost 6 bases and 4 bases, there was a span of 16 bases. CDR1 and CDR2 from the germline V gene are MNHEY and SVGEGT. CDR3 in amino acids: CASRDLRARGANVLTF. The CDR3 coding sequence is TGTGCCAGCAGAGACCTCCGGGCTCGAGGGGCCAACGTCCTGACTTTC.

This clonotype was found a few times. This rearrangement joins TRBV20-1 to TRBJ1-5; D is unclear. Looked up from germline, CDR1 is DFQATT and CDR2 is SNEGSKA (reference sequence). V gave up 5 bases and J gave up 0 bases, with 8 bases separating them. This CDR3 is 13 amino acids long. The CDR3 nucleotides read TGCAGTGCTCGTTTTTATAGCAATCAGCCCCAGCATTTT. Translation gives CSARFYSNQPQHF.

V and J are TRBV7-2 and TRBJ2-3; 10 bases map to TRBD1. The CDR3 loop spans 16 amino acids. The junction had 10 bases not matched to a gene; V was cut back by 4 bases and J by 6 bases. Germline CDR1 and CDR2: SGHTA and FQGNSA. The CDR3 bases are TGTGCCAGCAGCTACACGACAGGGGGCAGGGTGGATACGCAGTATTTT. Residues: CASSYTTGGRVDTQYF.

This clonotype was recorded many times. This sequence joins TRBV5-1 and TRBJ1-6, with 9 bases fitting TRBD1. The CDR3 covers 16 residues. CDR1 is SGHRS and CDR2 is YFSETQ in the germline V gene. The V segment lost 4 bases and the J segment 14 bases; nucleotides outside the gene matches: 16. Written as DNA, the CDR3 is TGCGCCAGCAGCACTGGTGGGACAGGGCCCCAAGTGACCCTCCACTTT. Its translation: CASSTGGTGPQVTLHF.

The rearrangement links TRBV19 to TRBJ2-7; TRBD1 matches at 8 bases. V lost 9 bases, J lost 0 bases, and 10 bases stayed unmatched. The CDR3 has 15 amino acids. The germline CDR1 and CDR2 sequences are LNHDA and SQIVND (reference sequence). DNA of the CDR3: TGTGCCAGAACCCCGCGGACAGGGAGCTCCTACGAGCAGTACGTC. Protein sequence: CARTPRTGSSYEQYV.

The chain recombines TRBV5-1 with TRBJ2-1; possible D gene TRBD2, 7 bases. This CDR3 is built from 18 residues. The germline CDR1 and CDR2 sequences are SGHRS and YFSETQ. V dropped 4 bases and J dropped 3 bases, with 23 bases sitting between them. For the CDR3, the DNA is TGCGCCAGCAGCCTGAGGGTGACGGGGGGCACCGACTACAATGAGCAGTTCTTC. Translation gives CASSLRVTGGTDYNEQFF.

The sample holds a few counts of this clonotype. The V call is TRBV5-4, the J call TRBJ2-5, with TRBD2 identical over 8 bases. This CDR3 is 15 amino acids long. Germline CDR1 reads SGHNT; CDR2 reads YYREEE (reference sequence). V lost 1 base and J lost 4; bases outside the gene matches: 6. CDR3 in amino acids: CASSLPSGGGETQYF. The DNA of the CDR3 is TGTGCCAGCAGCTTGCCCAGCGGGGGAGGAGAGACCCAGTACTTC.

This chain links TRBV20-1 with TRBJ2-7; TRBD1 is a possible D gene (7 bases). This CDR3 is built from 13 residues. V was trimmed by 5 bases and J by 5 bases, leaving 16 bases between them. The germline gives CDR1 DFQATT, CDR2 SNEGSKA (reference sequence). The chain's CDR3 is CSAPPTGEDEQYF. The CDR3 DNA reads TGCAGTGCTCCACCCACAGGGGAGGACGAGCAGTACTTC.

This clonotype was counted at least ten times. The chain uses TRBV4-1 and TRBJ2-1; D uncertain. The germline V and J ends were trimmed by 4 bases and 6 bases, with 13 bases remaining between them. Looked up from germline, CDR1 is MGHRA and CDR2 is YSYEKL. The CDR3 contains 14 residues. Here the CDR3 reads CASSPVGRGNEQFF. CDR3 nucleotides: TGCGCCAGCAGCCCCGTGGGCCGCGGCAATGAGCAGTTCTTC.

This chain links TRBV7-3 with TRBJ2-5; 11 bases match TRBD1. The CDR3 has 16 amino acids. Germline lookup yields CDR1 SGHTA and CDR2 FQGTGA. V lost 4 bases to trimming and J lost 3 bases; unmatched junction nucleotides: 7. The DNA for the CDR3 is TGTGCCAGCAGCTCCCGGGGGACAGGGGGGAAAGAGACCCAGTACTTC. Translation: CASSSRGTGGKETQYF.

The chain employs TRBV7-9 and TRBJ1-2, with D perhaps TRBD1 (5 bases). Between the trimmed V and J ends, which lost 8 bases and 7 bases, there was a span of 17 bases. Germline V gene lookup returns CDR1 SEHNR and CDR2 FQNEAQ (reference sequence). The CDR3 contains 13 residues. The CDR3 DNA is TGTGCCAGCGGACCATCGGGGGGAGTTGGCTACACCTTC. Protein sequence: CASGPSGGVGYTF.

This clonotype has only a few counts. The chain carries TRBV6-6 and TRBJ2-7; no definite D call. This CDR3 is 11 amino acids long. Trimming cost V 9 bases and J 0 bases, with 6 bases left between them. In germline, CDR1 is MNHNY, CDR2 SVGAGI (reference sequence). CDR3 nucleotides: TGTGCCAGTAGAGGCTCCTACGAGCAGTACGTC. Translation gives CASRGSYEQYV.

This clonotype has only a few counts. The chain combines TRBV6-5 with TRBJ1-5; possible D gene TRBD1, 5 bases. V lost 0 bases and J 2 bases, leaving 8 bases between the germline ends. The germline gives CDR1 MNHEY, CDR2 SVGAGI. This CDR3 region has 15 residues. The CDR3 protein is CASSYSSGGNQPQHF. The CDR3 DNA reads TGTGCCAGCAGTTACTCTTCGGGGGGCAATCAGCCCCAGCATTTT.